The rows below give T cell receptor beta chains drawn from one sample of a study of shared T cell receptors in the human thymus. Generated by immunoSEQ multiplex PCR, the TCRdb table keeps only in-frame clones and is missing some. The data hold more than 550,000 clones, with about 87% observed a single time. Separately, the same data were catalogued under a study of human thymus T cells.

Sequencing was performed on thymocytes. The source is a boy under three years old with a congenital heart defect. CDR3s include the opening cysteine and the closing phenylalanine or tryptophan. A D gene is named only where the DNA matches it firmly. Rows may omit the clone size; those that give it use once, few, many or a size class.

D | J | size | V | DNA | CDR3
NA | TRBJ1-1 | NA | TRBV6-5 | TGTGCCAGCAGTTACTCGAGAGCAGGGATGGCTGAAGCTTTCTTT | CASSYSRAGMAEAFF
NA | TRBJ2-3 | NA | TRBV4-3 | TGCGCCAGCAGCCAACACCGGTTGGATACGCAGTATTTT | CASSQHRLDTQYF
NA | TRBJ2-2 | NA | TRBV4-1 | TGCGCCAGCAGCCAAGAAGAGGGAGTGAGCACCGGGGAGCTGTTTTTT | CASSQEEGVSTGELFF
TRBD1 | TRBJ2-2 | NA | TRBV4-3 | TGCGCCAGCAGCCACCAACCTCTCCGACAGGGGAGGACCGGGGAGCTGTTTTTT | CASSHQPLRQGRTGELFF
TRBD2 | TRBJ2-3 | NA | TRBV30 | TGTGCCTGGAGTGTAGGGGCGGGGGGTTCAGATACGCAGTATTTT | CAWSVGAGGSDTQYF
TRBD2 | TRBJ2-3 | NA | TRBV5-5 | TGTGCCAGCAGCGACAGACTAGCGCTGGCAGATACGCAGTATTTT | CASSDRLALADTQYF
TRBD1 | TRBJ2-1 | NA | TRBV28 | TGTGCCAGCAGTGCGACAGGGGGCCATCCAACTAGAGAGTCCTACAATGAGCAGTTCTTC | CASSATGGHPTRESYNEQFF
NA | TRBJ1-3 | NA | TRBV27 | TGTGCCAGCAGTTCCCACGGGGGGGGTGGAAACACCATATATTTT | CASSSHGGGGNTIYF
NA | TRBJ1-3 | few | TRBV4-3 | TGCGCCAGCAGCCCGCAGGGGATCTTCTCTGGAAACACCATATATTTT | CASSPQGIFSGNTIYF
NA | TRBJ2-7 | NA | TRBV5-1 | TGCGCCAGCAGCTTTTCCGGTGACTTC | CASSFSGDF
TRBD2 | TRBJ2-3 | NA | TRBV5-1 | TGCGCCAGCAGTCCCCGGGAGGCCCGCACAGATACGCAGTATTTT | CASSPREARTDTQYF
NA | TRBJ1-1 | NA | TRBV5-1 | TGCGCCAGCAGCTTCGAGGTGGACACTGAAGCTTTCTTT | CASSFEVDTEAFF
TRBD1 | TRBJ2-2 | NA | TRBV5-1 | TGCGCCAGCAGCCCAACCCGGGACAGGGGGTACCATGGGGACACCGGGGAGCTGTTTTTT | CASSPTRDRGYHGDTGELFF
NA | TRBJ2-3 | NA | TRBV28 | TGTGCCAGCAGTTACTTACAGGGCGGGACAGATACGCAGTATTTT | CASSYLQGGTDTQYF
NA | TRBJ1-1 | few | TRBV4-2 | TGTGCCAGCAGCCCCAACGAGAGAATGAACACTGAAGCTTTCTTT | CASSPNERMNTEAFF
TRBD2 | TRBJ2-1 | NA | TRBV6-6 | TGTGCCAGCAGGGAGGGACTAGCGGGGGAAAGGGATGAGCAGCTCTTC | CASREGLAGERDEQLF
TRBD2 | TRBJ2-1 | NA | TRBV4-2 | TGTGCCAGCAGCCAACCCACAACTAGCGGGGGCTACAATGAGCAGTTCTTC | CASSQPTTSGGYNEQFF
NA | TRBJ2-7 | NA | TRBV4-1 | TGCGCCAGCAGTCCCCGGCCCGATTCCGCAGGGTATCGCTACGAGCAGTACTTC | CASSPRPDSAGYRYEQYF
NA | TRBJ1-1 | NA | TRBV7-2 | TGTGCCAGCAGCTTAGAACAGGGAGGGAGGAACACTGAAGCTTTCTTT | CASSLEQGGRNTEAFF
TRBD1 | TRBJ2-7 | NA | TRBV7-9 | TGTGCCAGCAGCTTAGTTGGGGGGTTTTTGGACAGGGTTAGCGAGCAGTACTTC | CASSLVGGFLDRVSEQYF
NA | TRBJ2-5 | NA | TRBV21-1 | TGTGCCCCAGACCGGGACTATAGAGAGACCCAGTACTTC | CAPDRDYRETQYF
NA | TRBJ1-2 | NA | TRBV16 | TGTGCCAGCAGCCAAGGGCGACCAACCCTTTCTAACTATGGCTACACCTTC | CASSQGRPTLSNYGYTF
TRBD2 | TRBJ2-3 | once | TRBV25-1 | TGTGCCAGCAGTCGTTCTCGACTAGCTGGTTTATTGGATACGCAGTATTTT | CASSRSRLAGLLDTQYF
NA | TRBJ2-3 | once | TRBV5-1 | TGCGCCAGCAGCGCGAAAACAGATACGCAGTATTTT | CASSAKTDTQYF
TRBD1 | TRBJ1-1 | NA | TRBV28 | TGTGCCAGCAGAGTGACAGGGGAGGTCACTGAAGCTTTCTTT | CASRVTGEVTEAFF
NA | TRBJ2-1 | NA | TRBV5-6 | TGTGCCAGCAGCAGACCGGGTAATGAGCAGTTCTTC | CASSRPGNEQFF
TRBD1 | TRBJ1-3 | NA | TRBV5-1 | TGCGCCAGCAGCTTGGGGGCGGAGGGGGCTGTTGGAAACACCATATATTTT | CASSLGAEGAVGNTIYF
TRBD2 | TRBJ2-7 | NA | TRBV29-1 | TGCAGCGTTGATTATGGGAATAGCGGGACCCATTCCTACGAGCAGTACTTC | CSVDYGNSGTHSYEQYF
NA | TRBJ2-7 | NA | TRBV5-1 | TGCGCCAGCAGCCTCTTCCAACAGGGCTACTACGAGCAGTACTTC | CASSLFQQGYYEQYF
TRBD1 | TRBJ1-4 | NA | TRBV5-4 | TGTGCCAGCAGCTCCTCAATCAACAGGGGCACTGAAAAACTGTTTTTT | CASSSSINRGTEKLFF
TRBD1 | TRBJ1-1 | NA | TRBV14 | TGTGCCAGCAGCCTCTTACCGGACAGGGCAAAAGTCAGGGACACTGAAGCTTTCTTT | CASSLLPDRAKVRDTEAFF
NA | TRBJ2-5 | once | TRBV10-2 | TGCGCCAGCAGTGAGTACCGGACAACGCTGGCGAAAGAGACCCAGTACTTC | CASSEYRTTLAKETQYF
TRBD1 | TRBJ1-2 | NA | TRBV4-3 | TGCGCCAGCAGCCCAACTCAAGGACAGGGTTTAACCTATGGCTACACCTTC | CASSPTQGQGLTYGYTF
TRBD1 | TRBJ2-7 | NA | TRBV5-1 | TGCGCCAGCAGCCCGTTGACAGGGAGAGAGCAGTACTTC | CASSPLTGREQYF
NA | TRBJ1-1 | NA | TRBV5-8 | TGTGCCAGCAGCTCCTCAGGGAAGCCTTACTCGAACACTGAAGCTTTCTTT | CASSSSGKPYSNTEAFF
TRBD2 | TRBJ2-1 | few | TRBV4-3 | TGCGCCAGCAGCCAAGAACGTGAGGGACTACCCTACAATGAGCAGTTCTTC | CASSQEREGLPYNEQFF
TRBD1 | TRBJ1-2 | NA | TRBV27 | TGTGCCAGCAGTTTAAGGGTGGGACAGGGGGCGGAGGGCTACACCTTC | CASSLRVGQGAEGYTF
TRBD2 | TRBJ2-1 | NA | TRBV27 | TGTGCCAGCAGTTTCGGACTGAAGACGGGACTAGCGGGAGTTGAGGTCTTC | CASSFGLKTGLAGVEVF
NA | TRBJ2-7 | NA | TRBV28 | TGTGCCAGCAACACCAACTCCTACGAGCAGTACTTC | CASNTNSYEQYF